This T cell receptor beta chain was found in a study of cytomegalovirus exposure and HLA in healthy donors (dated by TCRdb to the late 2010s). Regarding the study in general: According to an earlier analysis of several hundred of the donors, about 180 million T cells yielded 90 million to 130 million unique TCR beta sequences and 276 Gb of sequence data. A separate validation cohort of 90 to 150 different subjects was used in addition to the 666-subject first cohort. Using immunosequencing, the study profiled T cell repertoires from roughly 650 subjects and related those repertoires to cytomegalovirus serostatus. An earlier analysis of several hundred of the donors used high-throughput TCR beta sequencing to judge whether each TCR beta V gene segment behaved as functional or pseudogenic. A later genetic analysis used genome-wide SNP genotypes for 398 of the 666 donors, treating that subset as a discovery cohort. Every discovery cohort repertoire had been produced on one sequencing platform. To predict cytomegalovirus infection status, the study brought together high-throughput TCR immunosequencing, statistical association of individual TCRs with disease status, and machine learning. HLA typing covered class I and class II loci at four-digit resolution. The number of donors typed differed by locus, with about 620-630 for A, B, C, DRB1 and DQB1, around 520 for DQA1, 600 to 610 for DPA1, and around 460 for DPB1. The study was designed to test whether signatures of past pathogen exposure could be identified by cataloging public T cell receptors. An early release covering just under 650 HLA-typed donors comprised about 300 gigabases of sequencing data and around 80 million unique TCR sequences. Rather than drawing on any new phenotypic data, the later analysis identified candidate immune exposures from TCR beta sequences and the way those sequences occurred across donors. Alongside the repertoire data, information on donor age, sex, ethnicity and CMV serostatus was compiled. About 5 DR-DQ haplotypes were handled as single units for association and clustering, since linkage in the cohort was strong. The genetic ancestry cluster associated with self-reported Caucasian donors included 81% of the 350 to 500 genotyped donors. In a later analysis, previously published TCR beta repertoires from more than 500 donors were re-analyzed and high-resolution HLA genotyping was added so that TCR occurrence patterns could be studied. Among 300 to 450 genotyped donors of the cohort, an average of 235,054 unique TCR beta nucleotide sequences were sequenced per donor, around 20% of them non-productive.

In the germline V gene, CDR1 corresponds to MNHNS and CDR2 to SASEGT. At the junction V is shortened by 4 bases and J by 0 bases, with 9 bases in between. From the cysteine through the phenylalanine, the CDR3 covers 15 amino acids. CDR3 DNA only is kept here, 45 bases in frame from base 1. In total, 500 to 700 healthy bone marrow donors made up the cohort. At the time of sampling, all cohort members were nominally healthy, though unrecorded immune exposures were likely present. The donor tested CMV seropositive, placing the donor among the 289 seropositive members of the cohort. Each donor provided a peripheral blood sample, and peripheral blood mononuclear cells were used for TCR beta sequencing. The Qiagen DNeasy Blood Extraction Kit was used to extract genomic DNA from the blood cell samples. Remarks on this clone: Its specific antigen is unknown. Base qualities were left out, and no much larger clone turns up one base away.

What the authors observed across the whole study: A cluster of highly shared sequence variants was judged likely to represent a technical artifact of the sequencing pipeline. Linkage disequilibrium might explain the correlated functional status among segregating V segments, but an unknown experimental factor could not be ruled out. In the study, around 150 TCR beta chains were listed as associated with cytomegalovirus. Several of the top co-occurrence clusters appeared to be linked to parvovirus B19, influenza, CMV and Epstein-Barr virus, according to a later analysis. A further reported finding was that TCR beta sequences accurately predicted the HLA-A and HLA-B alleles for most subjects in the first cohort. A later genetic analysis reported fewer N-insertions in productive TCRs among donors in an Asian-associated ancestry cluster than the roughly 700-donor mean. The classifier was reported to diagnose cytomegalovirus status with high specificity and sensitivity in both the original cohort and the validation cohort. Broadly in line with IMGT annotations, most TCR beta V segments showed up in productive rearrangements about 87% or about 30% of the time in an earlier analysis of some 590 of the donors. A later genetic analysis associated a missense DCLRE1C variant with V-gene and J-gene trimming of TCR beta chains, and an independent cohort replicated the association. Because counts were too low, about 18 rarely observed V segments, including chromosome 9 orphons, were excluded from the earlier analysis of about 500 of the donors. Presence/absence analyses assumed roughly uniform sequencing depth across donors, an assumption that may not hold. CMV serostatus was the only immune exposure information available for the cohort. Because HLA typing was unavailable for some donors at each locus, only the typed subset was used in association tests. Only TCR beta chains were sequenced in this cohort, and the absence of alpha or paired-chain data limited detectable features. According to the authors, the approach could potentially be generalized to other disease states and immunological phenotypes. In a later analysis, the rate of TCR association differed among HLA loci, with DRB1 alleles having the most associated TCRs and HLA-C alleles having the fewest. A later analysis found that HLA-associated TCR beta chains were more clonally expanded and had lower generation probabilities than equally common non-associated chains. In vitro tests confirmed that a few of the cytomegalovirus-associated TCR beta chains recognize cytomegalovirus antigens. Most CMV-associated TCR beta chains appeared to be HLA-restricted in a later analysis, and the HLA associations seemed to be driven largely by CMV exposure. Most TCR sequences were observed very rarely across donors, whereas some public TCRs were present in many individuals. A later analysis associated 16,951 TCR beta sequences with specific HLA alleles at a false discovery rate of 0.05. When HLA alleles, especially DR and DQ, strongly co-occurred, TCR associations were difficult to assign to individual alleles. The 87-base-pair reads could not distinguish some IMGT-functional V segments, including TRBV6-2 and TRBV6-3, so those segments were excluded.

Library method: the immunoSEQ multiplex PCR assay. The multiplex PCR relied on a mix of 60 forward primers for TCR Vbeta segments and 13 reverse primers for TCR Jbeta segments. Amplification of the CDR3 region of rearranged TCR beta genes was performed with a multiplex PCR assay on genomic DNA. The amplified TCR beta libraries were sequenced on the Illumina HiSeq System as 87-base-pair reads. The study's own analysis went as follows. A later analysis counted about 80 million unique TCR beta chains across the 666 repertoires, and 9.5 million to 11 million of these chains were shared by at least two donors. A nearest-neighbor algorithm error-corrected the raw reads and collapsed the reads into unique sequences, merging closely related sequences to remove PCR and sequencing errors. Alignment of CDR3 sequences to IMGT reference sequences was used to assign V, D and J gene segments. Each retained sequence needed at least a six-nucleotide match to both a V gene segment and a J gene segment. Rearrangements were classified as productive when the CDR3 lacked stop codons and remained in frame with V and J, and all other rearrangements were classified as non-productive. Following IMGT convention, CDR3 was defined as the stretch from the second conserved V-encoded cysteine to the conserved J-encoded phenylalanine. In an earlier analysis of 587 of the donors, sequences lacking an unambiguous match to a single V gene segment were excluded. In an earlier analysis of more than 500 of the donors, a V segment was called functional when productive rearrangements were above 56.7%, and segregating when the standard deviation between donors exceeded 5%. A statistical classification framework was developed to diagnose cytomegalovirus status using the catalog of TCR beta chain sequences. V and J gene assignment, in a later analysis, came from comparing TCR nucleotide sequences with IMGT/GENE-DB human TR gene sequences. A later analysis assigned CDR3 sequences and most-parsimonious VDJ recombination scenarios with the TCRdist pipeline. In a later analysis, every TCR beta chain was defined by the combination of its CDR3 amino acid sequence and its V-gene family, and reads without a unique V-gene family were dropped. In a later analysis, around 600 highly shared, low-generation-probability nucleotide sequences were removed to address suspected cross-contamination and a sequencing artifact. In a later analysis, a clonal expansion index was calculated for each public chain from normalized within-repertoire ranks of inferred template counts. In a later analysis, generation probabilities were computed with a VDJ recombination model fitted to out-of-frame rearrangements, and the resulting probabilities were checked against IGoR. Hypergeometric tests were used in a later analysis to score TCR-TCR, TCR-HLA and TCR-CMV co-occurrence, with a repertoire-size bias correction applied to the TCR pairs. In a later analysis, false discovery rates were estimated by permuting HLA or CMV assignments 20 times. A later analysis grouped co-occurring TCRs with DBSCAN, adding TCRdist sequence similarity when clustering within HLA-allele-positive subsets. Repertoires with fewer than 30,000 or more than 120,000 public chains, plus five repertoires with anomalous nucleotide sharing, were excluded from co-occurrence clustering. Here the immuneACCESS table is served through TCRdb, limited to in-frame sequences with V and J called. Missing clones are a known gap in these copies; in checked studies unresolved V genes cover under half, and the rest lacks a known reason. V and J calls and clone size are copied from that table; D and trimming were computed from the DNA. This sample has approximately 110,000 clones in its table, and 70% of those were observed once. Clones ranked in the top ten supply about 11% of the sample.

Sequencing was done on a sample of PBMCs. The chain joins TRBV6-1 to TRBJ2-2, with the D gene too uncertain to name. The clonotype comes from a man aged 35 to 55 in good health and CMV-seropositive. CDR3 protein: CASSAKRTNTGELFF. The nucleotides read TGTGCCAGCAGTGCGAAGCGAACGAACACCGGGGAGCTGTTTTTT.